This TCR beta chain was documented in a study of post-analysis software for immune sequencing data. Study-level points and caveats: Controls showed lower frequencies than patients for four to six TRBV segments, and TRBV5-6, TRBV5-1 and TRBV20-1 were among these.

Tagging with unique molecular identifiers was a feature of the TCR beta cDNA libraries. From the PCR reads, TCRdb called clonotypes with MiXCR, one entry per CDR3 protein. The sample lists around 200,000 distinct CDR3 sequences; 29% were seen once. The CDR3 contains 15 residues. Trimming shortened V by 0 bases and J by 4 bases, and 15 bases separated the two germline ends. Germline values: CDR1 DFQATT, CDR2 SNEGSKA (reference sequence). About this clonotype itself: What it recognizes is unknown.

This chain links TRBV20-1 with TRBJ1-1; possibly TRBD1 for D (6 bases). The sample comprised blood. This sequence originates from a girl between 2 and 17 years old with multiple sclerosis. CDR3 coding DNA: TGCAGTGCTAGAGATCGAAGGAGGGGGGGCACTGAAGCTTTCTTT. Amino acids: CSARDRRRGGTEAFF.